This TCR beta chain is from a study of T cell repertoires in cytomegalovirus infection. Study in general: Based on public TCR beta signatures, there were indications of CMV infection and of a matching HLA type.

The V and J ends lost 4 bases and 4 bases respectively, with 11 bases between them. The CDR3 consists of 13 residues. The V gene's germline CDR1 is SGHDN and CDR2 FVKESK. This clonotype came up a few times. Its antigen is unidentified. Points from the study as a whole: Of the TCR beta families, the public ones yielded a cumulative frequency that identified carriers of CMV plus the relevant HLA. In two of eight donors, the top clonotype was HLA-C-restricted CMV-specific.

TCRdb re-called the reads through MiXCR, storing one row per CDR3 protein. The profile shows roughly 230,000 distinct CDR3 sequences, around 6.4% of them singletons. The genes are TRBV14 and TRBJ2-7; D call uncertain. The clonotype originates from a human donor in good health (CMV status not recorded). Some clones in this sample may be carry-over from other donors' samples. Sample: PBMCs. CDR3 in amino acids: CASSLKMGYEQYF. The CDR3 region has the DNA TGTGCCAGCAGCCTCAAGATGGGTTACGAGCAGTACTTC.